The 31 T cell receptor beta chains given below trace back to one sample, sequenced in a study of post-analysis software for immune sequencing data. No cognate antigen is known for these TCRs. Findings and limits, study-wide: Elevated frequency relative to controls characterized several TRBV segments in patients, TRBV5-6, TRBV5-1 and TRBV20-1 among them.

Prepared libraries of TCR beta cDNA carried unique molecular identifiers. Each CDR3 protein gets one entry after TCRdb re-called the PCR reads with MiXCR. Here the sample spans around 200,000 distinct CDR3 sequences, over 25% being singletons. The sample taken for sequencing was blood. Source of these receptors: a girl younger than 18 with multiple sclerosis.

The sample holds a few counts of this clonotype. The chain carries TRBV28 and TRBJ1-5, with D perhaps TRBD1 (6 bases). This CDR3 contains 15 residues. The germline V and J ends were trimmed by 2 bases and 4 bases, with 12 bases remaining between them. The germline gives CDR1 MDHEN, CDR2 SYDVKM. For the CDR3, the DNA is TGTGCCAGCAGTTTAATGGGGGGCCAGAATCAGCCCCAGCATTTT. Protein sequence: CASSLMGGQNQPQHF.

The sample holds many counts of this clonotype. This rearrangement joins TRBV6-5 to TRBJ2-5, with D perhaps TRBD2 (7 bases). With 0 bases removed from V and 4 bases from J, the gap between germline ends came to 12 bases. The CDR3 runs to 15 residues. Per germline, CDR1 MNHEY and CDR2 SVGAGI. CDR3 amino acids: CASSYSPGGRETQYF. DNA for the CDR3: TGTGCCAGCAGTTACTCCCCGGGGGGCAGAGAGACCCAGTACTTC.

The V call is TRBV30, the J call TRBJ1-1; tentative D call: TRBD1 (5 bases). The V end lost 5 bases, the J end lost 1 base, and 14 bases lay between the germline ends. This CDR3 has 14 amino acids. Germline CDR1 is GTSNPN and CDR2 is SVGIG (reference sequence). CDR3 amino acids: CAWERGFGNTEAFF. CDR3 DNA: TGTGCCTGGGAAAGGGGATTTGGGAACACTGAAGCTTTCTTT. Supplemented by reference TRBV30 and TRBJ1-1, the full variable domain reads SQTIHQWPATLVQPVGSPLSLECTVEGTSNPNLYWYRQAAGRGLQLLFYSVGIGQISSEVPQNLSASRPQDRQFILSSKKLLLSDSGFYLCAWERGFGNTEAFFGQGTRLTVV.

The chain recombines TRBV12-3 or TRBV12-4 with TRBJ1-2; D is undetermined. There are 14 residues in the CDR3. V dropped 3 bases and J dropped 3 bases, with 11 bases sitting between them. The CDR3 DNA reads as TGTGCCAGCAGTTTGGCGACGCCGTACTATGGCTACACCTTC. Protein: CASSLATPYYGYTF.

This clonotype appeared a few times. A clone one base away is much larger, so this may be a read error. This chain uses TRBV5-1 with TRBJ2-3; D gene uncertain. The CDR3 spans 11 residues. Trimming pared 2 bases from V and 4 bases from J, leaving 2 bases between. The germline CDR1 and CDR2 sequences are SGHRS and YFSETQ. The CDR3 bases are TGCGCCAGCAGCTTCGCAGATACGCAGTATTTT. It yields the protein CASSFADTQYF.

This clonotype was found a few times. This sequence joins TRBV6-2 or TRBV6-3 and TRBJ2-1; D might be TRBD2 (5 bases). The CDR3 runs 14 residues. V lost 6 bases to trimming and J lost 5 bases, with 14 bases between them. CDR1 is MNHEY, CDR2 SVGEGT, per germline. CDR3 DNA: TGTGCCAGCAGCCCTGTTTCGGGGAACAATGAGCAGTTCTTC. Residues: CASSPVSGNNEQFF.

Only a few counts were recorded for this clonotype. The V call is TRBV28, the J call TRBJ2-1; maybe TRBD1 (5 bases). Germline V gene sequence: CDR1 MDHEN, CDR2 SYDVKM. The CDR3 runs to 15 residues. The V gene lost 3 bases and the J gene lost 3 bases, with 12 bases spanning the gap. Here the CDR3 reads CASSFHQGLYNEQFF. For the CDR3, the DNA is TGTGCCAGCAGTTTCCACCAGGGCCTCTACAATGAGCAGTTCTTC.

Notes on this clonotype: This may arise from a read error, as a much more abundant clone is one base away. CDR3 in DNA: TGTGTCAGCAGTTTAGCGGGAGGGAGCACAGATACGCAGTATTTT. This codes for CVSSLAGGSTDTQYF. The genes are TRBV28 and TRBJ2-3; 11 bases line up with TRBD2. CDR1 MDHEN and CDR2 SYDVKM come from the germline V gene. This CDR3 is 15 amino acids long.

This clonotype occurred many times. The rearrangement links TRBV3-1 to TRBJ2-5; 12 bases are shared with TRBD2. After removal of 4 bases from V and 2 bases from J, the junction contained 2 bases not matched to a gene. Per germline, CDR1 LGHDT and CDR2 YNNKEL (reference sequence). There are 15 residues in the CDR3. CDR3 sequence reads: CASSPGLAGQETQYF. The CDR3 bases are TGTGCCAGCAGCCCCGGACTAGCGGGACAAGAGACCCAGTACTTC.

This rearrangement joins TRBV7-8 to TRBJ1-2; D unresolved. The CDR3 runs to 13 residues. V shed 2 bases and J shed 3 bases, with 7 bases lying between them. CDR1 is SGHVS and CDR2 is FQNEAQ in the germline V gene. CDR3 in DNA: TGTGCCAGCAGCTTAAATTCCGACTATGGCTACACCTTC. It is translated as CASSLNSDYGYTF.

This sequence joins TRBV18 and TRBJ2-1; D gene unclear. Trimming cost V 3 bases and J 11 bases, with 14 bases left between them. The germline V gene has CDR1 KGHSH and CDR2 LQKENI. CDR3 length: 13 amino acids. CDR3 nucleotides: TGTGCCAGCTCACCCGGCGGTTCCACCAAGCAGTTCTTC. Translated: CASSPGGSTKQFF.

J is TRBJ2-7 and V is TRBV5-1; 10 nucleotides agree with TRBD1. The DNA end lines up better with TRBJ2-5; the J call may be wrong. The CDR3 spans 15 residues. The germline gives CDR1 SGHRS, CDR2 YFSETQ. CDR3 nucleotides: TGCGCCAGCAACCCAACCGGGACAGGGGTAGAGACCCAGTACTTC. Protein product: CASNPTGTGVETQYF.

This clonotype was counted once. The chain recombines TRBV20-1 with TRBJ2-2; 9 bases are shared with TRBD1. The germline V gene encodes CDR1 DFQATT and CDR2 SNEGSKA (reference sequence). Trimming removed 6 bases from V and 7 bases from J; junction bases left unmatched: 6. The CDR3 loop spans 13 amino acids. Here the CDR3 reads CSARTGAGGELFF. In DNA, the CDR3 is TGCAGTGCCCGGACAGGGGCAGGCGGGGAGCTGTTTTTT.

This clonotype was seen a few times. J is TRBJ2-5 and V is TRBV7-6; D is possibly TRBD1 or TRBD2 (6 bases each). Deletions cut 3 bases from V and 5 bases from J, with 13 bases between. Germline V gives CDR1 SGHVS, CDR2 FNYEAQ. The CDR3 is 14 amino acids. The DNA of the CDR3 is TGTGCCAGCAGCTTCACGGGGGCAAGGGAGACCCAGTACTTC. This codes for CASSFTGARETQYF. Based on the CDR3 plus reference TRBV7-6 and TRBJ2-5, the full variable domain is GAGVSQSPRYKVTKRGQDVALRCDPISGHVSLYWYRQALGQGPEFLTYFNYEAQQDKSGLPNDRFSAERPEGSISTLTIQRTEQRDSAMYRCASSFTGARETQYFGPGTRLLVL.

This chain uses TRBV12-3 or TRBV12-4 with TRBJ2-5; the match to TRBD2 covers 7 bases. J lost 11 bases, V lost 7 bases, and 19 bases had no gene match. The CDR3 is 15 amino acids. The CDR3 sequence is CASNFLAGENNEQYF. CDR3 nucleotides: TGTGCCAGCAATTTTCTGGCGGGGGAGAACAATGAGCAGTACTTC.

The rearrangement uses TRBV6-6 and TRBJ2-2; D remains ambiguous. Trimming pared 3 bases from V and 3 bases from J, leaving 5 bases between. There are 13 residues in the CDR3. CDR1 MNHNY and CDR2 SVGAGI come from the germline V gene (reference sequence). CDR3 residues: CASSYDDTGELFF. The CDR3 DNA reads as TGTGCCAGCAGTTATGACGACACCGGGGAGCTGTTTTTT.

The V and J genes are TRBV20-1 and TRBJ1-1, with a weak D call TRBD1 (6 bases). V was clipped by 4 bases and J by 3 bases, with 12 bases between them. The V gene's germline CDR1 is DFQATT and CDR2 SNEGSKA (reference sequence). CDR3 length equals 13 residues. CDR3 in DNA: TGCAGTGCTAAAACAGGGAAGGACACTGAAGCTTTCTTT. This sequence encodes CSAKTGKDTEAFF.

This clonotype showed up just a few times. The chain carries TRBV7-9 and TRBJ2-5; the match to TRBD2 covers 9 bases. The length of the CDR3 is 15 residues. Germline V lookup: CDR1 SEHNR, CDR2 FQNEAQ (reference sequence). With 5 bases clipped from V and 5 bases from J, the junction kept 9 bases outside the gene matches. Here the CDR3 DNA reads TGTGCCAGCAGCCCTCCGGGACTAGCAATGGAGACCCAGTACTTC. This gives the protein CASSPPGLAMETQYF.

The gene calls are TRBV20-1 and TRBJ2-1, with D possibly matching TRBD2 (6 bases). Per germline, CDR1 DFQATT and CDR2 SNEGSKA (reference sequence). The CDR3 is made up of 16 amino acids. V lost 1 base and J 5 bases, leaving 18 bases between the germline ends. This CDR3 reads CSARGRLTGDHNEQFF. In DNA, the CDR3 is TGCAGTGCTAGAGGTAGACTAACGGGAGATCACAATGAGCAGTTCTTC.

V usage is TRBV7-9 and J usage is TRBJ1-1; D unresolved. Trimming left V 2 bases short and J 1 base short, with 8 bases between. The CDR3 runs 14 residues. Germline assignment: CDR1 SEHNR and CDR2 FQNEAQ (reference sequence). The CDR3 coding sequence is TGTGCCAGCAGCTTATACGGCCAGAACACTGAAGCTTTCTTT. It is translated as CASSLYGQNTEAFF.

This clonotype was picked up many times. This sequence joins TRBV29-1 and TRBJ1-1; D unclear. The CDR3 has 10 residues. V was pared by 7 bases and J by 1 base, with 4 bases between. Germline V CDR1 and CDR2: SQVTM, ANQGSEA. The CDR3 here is CSASNTEAFF. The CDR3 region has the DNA TGCAGCGCGTCGAACACTGAAGCTTTCTTT.

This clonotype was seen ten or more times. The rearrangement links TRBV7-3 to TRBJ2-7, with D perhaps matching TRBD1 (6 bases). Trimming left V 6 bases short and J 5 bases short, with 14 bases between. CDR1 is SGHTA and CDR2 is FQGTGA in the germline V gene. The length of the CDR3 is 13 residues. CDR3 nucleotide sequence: TGTGCCAGCAGTAGGAACAGGGAAAACGAGCAGTACTTC. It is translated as CASSRNRENEQYF.

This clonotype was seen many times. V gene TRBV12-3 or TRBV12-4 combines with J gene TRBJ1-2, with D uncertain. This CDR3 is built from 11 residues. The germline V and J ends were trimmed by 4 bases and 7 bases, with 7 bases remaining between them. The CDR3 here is CASSSYSGYTF. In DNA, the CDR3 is TGTGCCAGCAGTTCCTACAGTGGCTACACCTTC.

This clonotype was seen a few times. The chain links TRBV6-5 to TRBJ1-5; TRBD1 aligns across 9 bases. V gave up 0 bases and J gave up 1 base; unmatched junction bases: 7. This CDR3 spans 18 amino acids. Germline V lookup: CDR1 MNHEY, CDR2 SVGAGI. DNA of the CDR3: TGTGCCAGCAGTTACTCGTTTGGGGGGACAGGGAGCAATCAGCCCCAGCATTTT. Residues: CASSYSFGGTGSNQPQHF.

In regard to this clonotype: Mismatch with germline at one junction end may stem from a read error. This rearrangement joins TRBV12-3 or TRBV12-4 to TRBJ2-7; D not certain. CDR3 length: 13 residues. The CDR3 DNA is TGTGCCGGCAGTTTAGGTATGGGCTACGAGCAGTACTTC. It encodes CAGSLGMGYEQYF.

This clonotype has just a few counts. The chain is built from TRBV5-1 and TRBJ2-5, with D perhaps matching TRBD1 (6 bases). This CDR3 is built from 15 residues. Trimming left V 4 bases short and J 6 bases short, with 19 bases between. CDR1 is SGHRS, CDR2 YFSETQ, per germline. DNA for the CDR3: TGCGCCAGCAGCCCCGAACAGGGAACGGGTCAGACCCAGTACTTC. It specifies CASSPEQGTGQTQYF.

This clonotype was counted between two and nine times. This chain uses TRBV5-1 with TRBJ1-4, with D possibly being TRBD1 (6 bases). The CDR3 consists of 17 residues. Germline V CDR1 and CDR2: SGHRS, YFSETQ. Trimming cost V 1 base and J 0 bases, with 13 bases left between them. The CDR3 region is CASSLTGQIATNEKLFF. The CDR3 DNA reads TGCGCCAGCAGCTTGACAGGGCAAATTGCAACTAATGAAAAACTGTTTTTT.

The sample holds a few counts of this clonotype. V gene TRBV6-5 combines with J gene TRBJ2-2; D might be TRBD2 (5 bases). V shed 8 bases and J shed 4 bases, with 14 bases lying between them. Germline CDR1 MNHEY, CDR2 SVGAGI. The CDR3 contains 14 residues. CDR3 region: CASRPDFLTGELFF. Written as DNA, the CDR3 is TGTGCCAGCCGCCCGGACTTCCTCACCGGGGAGCTGTTTTTT.

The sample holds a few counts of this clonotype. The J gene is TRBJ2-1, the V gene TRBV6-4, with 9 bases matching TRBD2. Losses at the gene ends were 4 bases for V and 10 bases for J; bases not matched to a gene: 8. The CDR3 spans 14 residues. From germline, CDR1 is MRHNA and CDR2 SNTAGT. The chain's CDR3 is CASSARGGGNEQFF. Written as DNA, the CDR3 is TGTGCCAGCAGTGCGCGGGGGGGCGGGAACGAGCAGTTCTTC.

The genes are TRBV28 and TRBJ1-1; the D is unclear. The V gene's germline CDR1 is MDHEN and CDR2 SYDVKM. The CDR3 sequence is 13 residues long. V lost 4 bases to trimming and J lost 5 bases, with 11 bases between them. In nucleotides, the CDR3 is TGTGCCAGCAGTTCCTCGGAGGGTACTGAAGCTTTCTTT. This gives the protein CASSSSEGTEAFF.

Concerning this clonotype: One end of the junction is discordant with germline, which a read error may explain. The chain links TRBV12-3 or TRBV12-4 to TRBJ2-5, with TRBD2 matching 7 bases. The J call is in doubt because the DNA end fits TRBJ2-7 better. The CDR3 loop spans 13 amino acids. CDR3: CTSSGRAGVEQYF. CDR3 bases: TGTACCAGCAGTGGGAGGGCCGGGGTCGAGCAGTACTTC.